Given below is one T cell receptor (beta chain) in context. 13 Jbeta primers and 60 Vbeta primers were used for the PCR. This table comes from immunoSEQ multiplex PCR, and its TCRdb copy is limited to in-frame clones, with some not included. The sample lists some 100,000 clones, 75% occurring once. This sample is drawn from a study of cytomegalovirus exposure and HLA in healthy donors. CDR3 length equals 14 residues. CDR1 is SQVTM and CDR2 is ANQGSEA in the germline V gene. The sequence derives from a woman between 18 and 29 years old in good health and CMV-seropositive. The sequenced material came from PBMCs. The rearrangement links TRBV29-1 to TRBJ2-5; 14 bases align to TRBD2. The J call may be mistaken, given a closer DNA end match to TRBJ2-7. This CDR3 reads CSVAGLAGGYEQYF. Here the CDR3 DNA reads TGCAGCGTCGCCGGACTAGCGGGGGGCTACGAGCAGTACTTC.